The next 5 T cell receptor beta chains were all read from a single sample in a study of blood T cell repertoires in COVID-19. Measured with immunoSEQ multiplex PCR; TCRdb has only the in-frame clones, and not every one. This sample yields roughly 16,000 clones, of which more than 80% are seen a single time; less than 4% belongs to the top ten. The sample was peripheral blood. These receptors all come from a human donor in a cohort sampled during active COVID-19.

The genes are TRBV27 and TRBJ2-5; 10 nucleotides agree with TRBD1. The CDR3 sequence is 15 residues long. From germline, CDR1 is MNHEY and CDR2 SMNVEV (reference sequence). V was clipped by 2 bases and J by 4 bases; unmatched bases: 4. CDR3 sequence reads: CASSLVGTGAETQYF. The CDR3 DNA reads as TGTGCCAGCAGTTTAGTCGGGACAGGGGCAGAGACCCAGTACTTC.

The chain uses TRBV18 and TRBJ1-6; D remains unclear. In germline, CDR1 is KGHSH, CDR2 LQKENI. The CDR3 covers 15 residues. V was clipped by 3 bases and J by 5 bases, with 11 bases between them. Here the CDR3 reads CASSPGRNHNSPLHF. The CDR3 nucleotides read TGTGCCAGCTCACCGGGCCGAAACCATAATTCACCCCTCCACTTT.

The genes are TRBV27 and TRBJ1-1, with D perhaps matching TRBD1 (5 bases). The CDR3 runs 14 residues. The germline CDR1 and CDR2 sequences are MNHEY and SMNVEV (reference sequence). Trimming took off 8 bases at V and 4 bases at J, with 17 bases between the two ends. The CDR3, as DNA: TGTGCCAGCGGGCGGGGCAGGGCAGGCACTGAAGCTTTCTTT. Its translation is CASGRGRAGTEAFF.

This clone is classed as medium-sized. The V gene is TRBV7-8, the J gene TRBJ2-3; a weak D match, TRBD2 (5 bases). The CDR3 is 17 residues long. V gave up 5 bases and J gave up 4 bases, with 22 bases separating them. Germline lookup yields CDR1 SGHVS and CDR2 FQNEAQ. CDR3 coding DNA: TGTGCCAGCAGCCCTCTTCTAAGCGGTTGGGGTTCAGATACGCAGTATTTT. It translates to CASSPLLSGWGSDTQYF. Filled out from reference TRBV7-8 and TRBJ2-3, the complete variable domain reads GAGVSQSPRYKVAKRGQDVALRCDPISGHVSLFWYQQALGQGPEFLTYFQNEAQLDKSGLPSDRFFAERPEGSVSTLKIQRTQQEDSAVYLCASSPLLSGWGSDTQYFGPGTRLTVL.

On this clone: The same CDR3 also results from other DNA sequences found in this sample. This chain links TRBV5-1 with TRBJ2-5; TRBD1 matches 11 bases. Trimming cost V 3 bases and J 1 base; bases outside gene matches: 2. The CDR3 runs to 15 residues. CDR1 SGHRS and CDR2 YFSETQ come from the germline V gene. This CDR3 reads CASSWGQGGQETQYF. CDR3 coding DNA: TGCGCCAGCAGCTGGGGACAGGGGGGCCAAGAGACCCAGTACTTC.